The clone carrying this T cell receptor (beta chain) was recorded at least ten times. This sample was included in a study of Graves' ophthalmopathy and Graves' hyperthyroidism. The CDR3 consists of 16 residues. The V end was cut by 0 bases, the J end by 2 bases, with 10 bases between. In germline, CDR1 is KGHSH, CDR2 LQKENI. Amplification of the TCR beta CDR3 regions used RNA transcripts (as template). The workflow started with a first-round RT-PCR run with HTBI primers and then moved on to a second-round multiplex PCR. TCRdb independently ran MiXCR on the multiplex PCR reads; one entry per CDR3 protein. The sample contains 300,000 to 400,000 distinct CDR3 sequences, 15% to 20% of which appear only once. Donors with ophthalmopathy: moderate-to-severe activity, CAS ≥3, NOSPECS ≥4, duration under 3 months.

Sequencing was done on a sample of peripheral blood. The chain couples TRBV18 to TRBJ2-2; D remains unclear. This TCR came from an adult man with Graves' ophthalmopathy. The CDR3 nucleotides read TGTGCCAGCTCACCACCGTTCGCGGCCAACACCGGGGAGCTGTTTTTT. As protein: CASSPPFAANTGELFF.